Shown below are 13 T cell receptor beta chains from a single sample sequenced in a study of beta chain features in type 1 diabetes. Study-level points and caveats: All four CD4+ subsets from Type 1 diabetes patients carried moderately but significantly shorter TCRB CDR3s.

Expressed TCRB transcripts were sequenced because the entire RNA isolate underwent reverse transcription. Assay: immunoSEQ multiplex PCR; the TCRdb copy retains only in-frame clones and omits some. The sample lists fewer than 350,000 clones, about 15% seen once, with 0.015% to 0.019% in the top ten. These receptors are not linked to any known antigen. The sample was naive CD4+ T cells from blood. These TCRs come from a man aged 18-30 years with type 1 diabetes.

This chain links TRBV9 with TRBJ1-5; 8 bases fit TRBD1. Germline V gives CDR1 SGDLS, CDR2 YYNGEE. The CDR3 extends over 13 amino acids. V shed 3 bases and J 11 bases; nucleotides not matched to a gene: 7. CDR3 nucleotide sequence: TGTGCCAGCAGCGGAGAAGACAGGGGTGCCCAGCATTTT. Its translation is CASSGEDRGAQHF. Complete variable domain (other parts from reference TRBV9 and TRBJ1-5): DSGVTQTPKHLITATGQRVTLRCSPRSGDLSVYWYQQSLDQGLQFLIQYYNGEERAKGNILERFSAQQFPDLHSELNLSSLELGDSALYFCASSGEDRGAQHFGDGTRLSIL.

The chain couples TRBV29-1 to TRBJ2-5; 13 bases are a match to TRBD2. The CDR3 contains 13 residues. Germline values: CDR1 SQVTM, CDR2 ANQGSEA. Germline trimming cut 8 bases from V and 5 bases from J; bases unmatched to any gene: 5. The CDR3 sequence is CSSTSGGIETQYF. In DNA form, the CDR3 reads TGCAGCTCGACTAGCGGGGGGATTGAGACCCAGTACTTC.

The rearrangement joins TRBV2 to TRBJ2-7; possibly TRBD2 for D (5 bases). This CDR3 is 13 amino acids long. Trimming cost V 5 bases and J 5 bases, with 13 bases left between them. CDR1 and CDR2 (germline): SNHLY, FYNNEI. The CDR3 DNA is TGTGCCAGCAGTTACGGGGTGGGTCACGAGCAGTACTTC. This sequence encodes CASSYGVGHEQYF.

The chain recombines TRBV5-1 with TRBJ2-3, with 13 bases identical to TRBD2. Trimming took 0 bases from V and 3 from J; bases not matched to a gene: 7. The germline gives CDR1 SGHRS, CDR2 YFSETQ. The CDR3 length is 18 residues. The CDR3 nucleotides are TGCGCCAGCAGCTTGGCTTCGACTAGCGGGGGGACGACAGATACGCAGTATTTT. It specifies CASSLASTSGGTTDTQYF.

This clone was detected a few times. The J gene is TRBJ2-7, the V gene TRBV28, with a possible D match to TRBD2 (5 bases). In germline, CDR1 is MDHEN, CDR2 SYDVKM. The CDR3 contains 11 residues. The V gene lost 7 bases and the J gene lost 3 bases, with 7 bases spanning the gap. Here the CDR3 DNA reads TGTGCCAGCATAGCGAACTACGAGCAGTACTTC. Translated, it gives CASIANYEQYF.

V is TRBV18 and J is TRBJ2-3; weak D call: TRBD1 (6 bases). The V end was cut by 4 bases, the J end by 2 bases, with 16 bases between. Germline assignment: CDR1 KGHSH and CDR2 LQKENI. The CDR3 has 16 residues. CDR3 loop: CASSREQGGFTDTQYF. In DNA, the CDR3 is TGTGCCAGCTCACGCGAACAGGGCGGATTCACAGATACGCAGTATTTT.

This clone was observed a few times. V is TRBV2 and J is TRBJ1-1; possibly TRBD1 for D (6 bases). Trimming pared 9 bases from V and 4 bases from J, leaving 12 bases between. The length of the CDR3 is 12 residues. Germline V gene sequence: CDR1 SNHLY, CDR2 FYNNEI. CDR3 nucleotides: TGTGCCAGTACAGGGTCTGGCACTGAAGCTTTCTTT. As protein: CASTGSGTEAFF.

This clone has more than one count but fewer than ten. This sample includes further DNA sequences coding for the same CDR3. The chain has TRBV28 and TRBJ1-5; 9 bases match TRBD1. Trimming cost V 6 bases and J 4 bases; bases outside gene matches: 4. CDR1 is MDHEN, CDR2 SYDVKM, per germline. This CDR3 contains 14 residues. CDR3 coding DNA: TGTGCCAGCAGCCCTGGACAGGGGAATCAGCCCCAGCATTTT. Amino acids: CASSPGQGNQPQHF. The full variable domain, in which reference TRBV28 and TRBJ1-5 provide the parts outside the CDR3, is DVKVTQSSRYLVKRTGEKVFLECVQDMDHENMFWYRQDPGLGLRLIYFSYDVKMKEKGDIPEGYSVSREKKERFSLILESASTNQTSMYLCASSPGQGNQPQHFGDGTRLSIL.

The chain couples TRBV28 to TRBJ1-2, with 8 bases matching TRBD1. After removal of 3 bases from V and 1 base from J, the junction contained 7 bases not matched to a gene. This CDR3 has 16 residues. CDR1 and CDR2 from the germline V gene are MDHEN and SYDVKM. CDR3 sequence (DNA): TGTGCCAGCAGTTTCCTAACAGGGGGGTTTAACTATGGCTACACCTTC. Translation: CASSFLTGGFNYGYTF.

The chain employs TRBV5-1 and TRBJ2-1; 12 bases line up with TRBD2. Germline CDR1 and CDR2: SGHRS and YFSETQ. The CDR3 length is 18 residues. V lost 4 bases and J lost 7; bases outside the gene matches: 15. CDR3 residues: CASSPRTSGIGPWNEQFF. The CDR3 DNA is TGCGCCAGCAGCCCGCGGACTAGCGGGATTGGGCCTTGGAATGAGCAGTTCTTC.

The rearrangement joins TRBV5-1 to TRBJ2-3; 12 bases align to TRBD2. This CDR3 has 15 residues. V lost 3 bases, J lost 3 bases, and 2 bases stayed unmatched. The V gene's germline CDR1 is SGHRS and CDR2 YFSETQ. The CDR3 reads CASSWTSGTTDTQYF. The CDR3 DNA follows: TGCGCCAGCAGCTGGACTAGCGGGACGACAGATACGCAGTATTTT. Using reference TRBV5-1 and TRBJ2-3 for the parts outside the CDR3, the full variable domain is KAGVTQTPRYLIKTRGQQVTLSCSPISGHRSVSWYQQTPGQGLQFLFEYFSETQRNKGNFPGRFSGRQFSNSRSEMNVSTLELGDSALYLCASSWTSGTTDTQYFGPGTRLTVL.

The chain is built from TRBV4-3 and TRBJ1-2; perhaps TRBD1 as D (5 bases). Trimming shortened V by 0 bases and J by 8 bases, and 16 bases separated the two germline ends. Germline CDR1 and CDR2: LGHNA and YSLEER. CDR3 length: 15 residues. CDR3 DNA: TGCGCCAGCAGCCAAGATTATGGGGCAGGGTTCGGCTACACCTTC. Its protein product is CASSQDYGAGFGYTF.

This clone appeared a few times. The chain employs TRBV7-2 and TRBJ2-4; the match to TRBD2 covers 9 bases. Trimming cost V 2 bases and J 1 base; bases outside gene matches: 12. The germline CDR1 and CDR2 sequences are SGHTA and FQGNSA. The CDR3 is made up of 19 amino acids. For the CDR3, the DNA is TGTGCCAGCAGCTTACCCCGGCTGACTAGCGGACCCGCCAAAAACATTCAGTACTTC. This codes for CASSLPRLTSGPAKNIQYF.